The next 13 T cell receptor beta chains were all read from a single sample in a study of OX40 agonist ivuxolimab in advanced cancers. Some clones are missing from TCRdb's copy, which holds only in-frame ones; the method was immunoSEQ multiplex PCR. The table includes 65,000 to 95,000 clones, around 82% detected once. Sequencing used CD4+ or CD8+ T cells sorted from blood, obtained in a trial of the OX40 agonist ivuxolimab. The receptors originated from an adult with an advanced solid tumor such as melanoma, head and neck, liver or kidney cancer.

The table lists this clone with a few counts. This sequence joins TRBV30 and TRBJ1-2; D uncertain. The V and J ends lost 0 bases and 8 bases respectively, with 7 bases between them. This CDR3 is built from 11 residues. The germline V gene encodes CDR1 GTSNPN and CDR2 SVGIG (reference sequence). Here the CDR3 DNA reads TGTGCCTGGAGTGTGCTTGGGGGCTACACCTTC. It yields the protein CAWSVLGGYTF.

The chain links TRBV7-9 to TRBJ2-1; the D gene is possibly TRBD2 (6 bases). V was shortened by 4 bases and J by 8 bases, with 21 bases between the two germline ends. The CDR3 loop spans 16 amino acids. CDR1 is SEHNR, CDR2 FQNEAQ, per germline (reference sequence). CDR3 protein: CASSSRSSVASDEQFF. In DNA, the CDR3 is TGTGCCAGCAGCTCCCGGAGCAGCGTGGCTAGCGATGAGCAGTTCTTC.

The V and J genes are TRBV28 and TRBJ2-1, with D unresolved. This CDR3 has 14 amino acids. From germline, CDR1 is MDHEN and CDR2 SYDVKM. V lost 6 bases and J lost 8, with 17 bases in between. CDR3 nucleotides: TGTGCCAGCAGCCCTGAGAGAAGGTACCATGAGCAGTTCTTC. It encodes CASSPERRYHEQFF.

V is TRBV6-6 and J is TRBJ1-4; TRBD1 aligns across 7 bases. V was pared by 4 bases and J by 8 bases, with 4 bases of the junction left unmatched. Germline assignment: CDR1 MNHNY and CDR2 SVGAGI (reference sequence). The CDR3 is made up of 13 amino acids. CDR3 coding DNA: TGTGCCAGCAGTTGGGACAGCCAAGAAAAACTGTTTTTT. Translating gives CASSWDSQEKLFF.

This clone has a handful of counts. The genes are TRBV9 and TRBJ2-3, with TRBD2 matching 14 bases. The CDR3 spans 18 residues. The germline V gene has CDR1 SGDLS and CDR2 YYNGEE. V lost 2 bases and J lost 5; bases outside the gene matches: 10. CDR3 nucleotide sequence: TGTGCCAGCAGCGTTGGGGGACTAGCGGGAGCGGGAGGAGATACGCAGTATTTT. Its translation: CASSVGGLAGAGGDTQYF.

The CDR3 region has the DNA TGCGCCAGCAGCTTGGCGACAGGGGTTGGAAACACCATATATTTT. The encoded protein is CASSLATGVGNTIYF. The rearrangement uses TRBV5-1 and TRBJ1-3; the match to TRBD1 covers 8 bases. Looked up from germline, CDR1 is SGHRS and CDR2 is YFSETQ. With V trimmed by 0 bases and J by 3 bases, 2 bases remained unmatched. The CDR3 runs to 15 residues. The variable domain in full, completed from reference TRBV5-1 and TRBJ1-3, reads KAGVTQTPRYLIKTRGQQVTLSCSPISGHRSVSWYQQTPGQGLQFLFEYFSETQRNKGNFPGRFSGRQFSNSRSEMNVSTLELGDSALYLCASSLATGVGNTIYFGEGSWLTVV.

The chain joins TRBV27 to TRBJ1-1; no clear D. The CDR3 sequence is 13 residues long. Germline CDR1 MNHEY, CDR2 SMNVEV (reference sequence). The V end was cut by 1 base, the J end by 5 bases, with 8 bases between. DNA of the CDR3: TGTGCCAGCAGTTTATTTAGGCAGACTGAAGCTTTCTTT. Encoded protein: CASSLFRQTEAFF.

This chain joins TRBV2 and TRBJ2-1, with D perhaps matching TRBD1 or TRBD2 (5 bases each). The CDR3 runs 14 residues. Trimming left V 4 bases short and J 5 bases short, with 12 bases between. The germline V gene encodes CDR1 SNHLY and CDR2 FYNNEI. This CDR3 reads CASSGDRVDNEQFF. DNA for the CDR3: TGTGCCAGCAGTGGGGACCGGGTGGACAATGAGCAGTTCTTC.

V gene TRBV7-9 combines with J gene TRBJ2-3, with TRBD1 matching over 7 bases. This CDR3 spans 14 amino acids. J was trimmed by 1 base and V by 7 bases; bases with no gene match: 5. The V gene's germline CDR1 is SEHNR and CDR2 FQNEAQ (reference sequence). The CDR3, as DNA: TGTGCCAGCAAAGGGGGCTCGGGCACAGATACGCAGTATTTT. Translated, it gives CASKGGSGTDTQYF.

This clone was seen only a few times. The gene calls are TRBV25-1 and TRBJ1-4; D not certain. The length of the CDR3 is 13 residues. V was pared by 1 base and J by 10 bases, with 10 bases between. Germline V gives CDR1 MGHDK, CDR2 SYGVNS. CDR3 DNA sequence: TGTGCCAGCAGTGAATGGGAGGACGGAAAACTGTTTTTT. Translated: CASSEWEDGKLFF.

The chain couples TRBV11-1 to TRBJ1-2, with D tentatively TRBD1 (5 bases). Germline loops: CDR1 SGHAT, CDR2 FQDESV (reference sequence). Trimming took 5 bases from V and 5 from J, leaving 18 bases between them. The length of the CDR3 is 15 residues. This CDR3 reads CASSPPGADPYGYTF. In DNA, the CDR3 is TGTGCCAGCAGCCCCCCCGGGGCGGACCCGTATGGCTACACCTTC.

This chain uses TRBV18 with TRBJ2-7, with 9 bases fitting TRBD1. Germline trimming cut 4 bases from V and 3 bases from J; bases unmatched to any gene: 4. The germline CDR1 and CDR2 sequences are KGHSH and LQKENI. This CDR3 is built from 14 residues. The CDR3 loop reads CASSQTTGGYEQYF. The CDR3 DNA is TGTGCCAGCTCACAAACGACAGGGGGCTACGAGCAGTACTTC. Full variable domain (outside the CDR3, taken from reference TRBV18 and TRBJ2-7): NAGVMQNPRHLVRRRGQEARLRCSPMKGHSHVYWYRQLPEEGLKFMVYLQKENIIDESGMPKERFSAEFPKEGPSILRIQQVVRGDSAAYFCASSQTTGGYEQYFGPGTRLTVT.

The V gene is TRBV7-8, the J gene TRBJ2-7; D is unclear. CDR3 length: 12 residues. Per germline, CDR1 SGHVS and CDR2 FQNEAQ. V was pared by 5 bases and J by 7 bases, with 12 bases between. CDR3: CASSRATVEQYF. In DNA form, the CDR3 reads TGTGCCAGCAGCCGAGCTACAGTTGAGCAGTACTTC.